What follows is one TCR beta chain and its context. The antigen is unknown. This CDR3 spans 17 amino acids. The J segment lost 4 bases and the V segment lost 2 bases, leaving 6 bases of the junction unmatched. CDR1 KGHSY and CDR2 FQNENV come from the germline V gene. These data belong to a study of OX40 agonist ivuxolimab in advanced cancers. The overall study: Partial responses were observed in three patients, of whom one had hepatocellular carcinoma and two had cutaneous melanoma. The study's findings and limits: Averaging showed that CD8+ T cells had more expanded clones than CD4+ did.

Measured with immunoSEQ multiplex PCR; TCRdb has only the in-frame clones, and not every one. In the table there are 66,000 or so clones, 85% of which are singletons. The TCR sequence derives from an adult with an advanced solid tumor such as melanoma, head and neck, liver or kidney cancer. The chain is built from TRBV16 and TRBJ2-1, with TRBD2 matching over 12 bases. This specimen was CD4+ or CD8+ T cells sorted from blood, taken in a trial of the OX40 agonist ivuxolimab. This CDR3 reads CASSQRTSGIIYNEQFF. The DNA of the CDR3 is TGTGCCAGCAGCCAACGGACTAGCGGGATTATATACAATGAGCAGTTCTTC.